These T cell receptor beta chains were read from a single sample in a study of blood T cell repertoires in COVID-19. The repertoire was sequenced with immunoSEQ multiplex PCR; TCRdb's copy has only in-frame clones and lacks some. The sample lists about 250,000 clones, roughly nine tenths occurring once. Sequenced material: peripheral blood. The origin of the receptors is a middle-aged woman who had recovered from COVID-19. Both conserved end residues are part of each CDR3. A D gene is named only where the DNA matches it firmly. Part of the rows lack a size; the others show once, few, many or a class for expanded clones.

v_gene: TRBV18
d_gene: -
j_gene: TRBJ2-2
abundance: -
CDR3aa: CASSPQEVGTINTGELFF
CDR3nt: TGTGCCAGCTCACCACAGGAAGTGGGGACAATTAACACCGGGGAGCTGTTTTTT

v_gene: TRBV5-1
d_gene: -
j_gene: TRBJ1-6
abundance: -
CDR3aa: CASSTTVDTVVPLHF
CDR3nt: TGCGCCAGCAGCACCACCGTGGACACGGTGGTCCCCCTCCACTTT

v_gene: TRBV21-1
d_gene: -
j_gene: TRBJ1-2
abundance: -
CDR3aa: CASSKGGGCSDGYTF
CDR3nt: TGTGCCAGCAGCAAAGGGGGGGGATGCAGCGATGGCTACACCTTC

v_gene: TRBV15
d_gene: -
j_gene: TRBJ1-1
abundance: -
CDR3aa: CATSSDTSNTEAFF
CDR3nt: TGTGCCACCAGCAGCGATACATCGAACACTGAAGCTTTCTTT

v_gene: TRBV5-5
d_gene: TRBD2
j_gene: TRBJ2-1
abundance: -
CDR3aa: CASSPPIGGRGQNEQFF
CDR3nt: TGTGCCAGCAGCCCACCTATAGGCGGGAGAGGGCAGAATGAGCAGTTCTTC

v_gene: TRBV2
d_gene: TRBD2
j_gene: TRBJ2-7
abundance: -
CDR3aa: CASSPSRGGKGDEQYF
CDR3nt: TGTGCCAGCAGCCCCTCCCGGGGGGGAAAGGGGGACGAGCAGTACTTC

v_gene: TRBV12-5
d_gene: TRBD1
j_gene: TRBJ1-5
abundance: -
CDR3aa: CASAAGQGWEPQHF
CDR3nt: TGTGCTAGTGCCGCAGGACAGGGGTGGGAGCCCCAGCATTTT

v_gene: TRBV4-1
d_gene: TRBD1
j_gene: TRBJ1-5
abundance: -
CDR3aa: CASSLGAGGVDPPQHF
CDR3nt: TGCGCCAGCAGCCTGGGGGCAGGGGGCGTTGATCCGCCCCAGCATTTT

v_gene: TRBV4-2
d_gene: TRBD2
j_gene: TRBJ2-1
abundance: -
CDR3aa: CASSQEGGVNNEQFF
CDR3nt: TGTGCCAGCAGCCAAGAGGGAGGGGTCAACAATGAGCAGTTCTTC

v_gene: TRBV6-7
d_gene: TRBD2
j_gene: TRBJ2-2
abundance: -
CDR3aa: CASSYQRDYTGELFF
CDR3nt: TGTGCCAGCAGTTACCAGCGGGACTACACCGGGGAGCTGTTTTTT

v_gene: TRBV9
d_gene: TRBD2
j_gene: TRBJ2-5
abundance: -
CDR3aa: CASSVGASGGAAETQYF
CDR3nt: TGTGCCAGCAGCGTAGGCGCTAGCGGGGGGGCCGCAGAGACCCAGTACTTC

v_gene: TRBV7-6
d_gene: -
j_gene: TRBJ1-1
abundance: -
CDR3aa: CASSLEPYKSLNTEAFF
CDR3nt: TGTGCCAGCAGCTTAGAACCATACAAGTCACTAAACACTGAAGCTTTCTTT

v_gene: TRBV30
d_gene: -
j_gene: TRBJ1-1
abundance: -
CDR3aa: CAWSVDSGNTEAFF
CDR3nt: TGTGCCTGGAGTGTAGACAGTGGGAACACTGAAGCTTTCTTT

v_gene: TRBV19
d_gene: -
j_gene: TRBJ2-3
abundance: -
CDR3aa: CASSIGQVRGTDTQYF
CDR3nt: TGTGCCAGTAGTATAGGTCAGGTTAGGGGAACAGATACGCAGTATTTT

v_gene: TRBV7-9
d_gene: TRBD1
j_gene: TRBJ1-2
abundance: once
CDR3aa: CASSRQGSYGYTF
CDR3nt: TGTGCCAGCAGCAGACAGGGAAGCTATGGCTACACCTTC

v_gene: TRBV19
d_gene: TRBD1
j_gene: TRBJ2-7
abundance: -
CDR3aa: CASSINRGTEQYF
CDR3nt: TGTGCCAGTAGTATTAACAGGGGAACCGAGCAGTACTTC

v_gene: TRBV5-1
d_gene: -
j_gene: TRBJ2-7
abundance: -
CDR3aa: CASSLPPVGGTVSYEQYF
CDR3nt: TGCGCCAGCAGCTTGCCCCCTGTTGGGGGGACGGTGAGCTACGAGCAGTACTTC

v_gene: TRBV7-9
d_gene: TRBD2
j_gene: TRBJ2-5
abundance: -
CDR3aa: CASSKVSGGVGQETQYF
CDR3nt: TGTGCCAGCAGTAAAGTTAGCGGGGGAGTCGGGCAAGAGACCCAGTACTTC

v_gene: TRBV6-5
d_gene: -
j_gene: TRBJ2-7
abundance: -
CDR3aa: CASSYSTATEEQYF
CDR3nt: TGTGCCAGCAGTTACTCGACAGCGACGGAGGAGCAGTACTTC

v_gene: TRBV7-6
d_gene: -
j_gene: TRBJ2-3
abundance: once
CDR3aa: CASSLRPSDVGTDTQYF
CDR3nt: TGTGCCAGCAGCTTACGACCCAGCGACGTCGGCACAGATACGCAGTATTTT

v_gene: TRBV19
d_gene: TRBD1
j_gene: TRBJ1-2
abundance: -
CDR3aa: CASTQGVQGGYGYTF
CDR3nt: TGTGCCAGTACCCAGGGGGTCCAGGGAGGTTATGGCTACACCTTC

v_gene: TRBV19
d_gene: -
j_gene: TRBJ1-4
abundance: -
CDR3aa: CASSMSEKLFF
CDR3nt: TGTGCCAGTAGTATGAGTGAAAAACTGTTTTTT

v_gene: TRBV29-1
d_gene: TRBD1
j_gene: TRBJ2-7
abundance: -
CDR3aa: CSVAGTGRYEQYF
CDR3nt: TGCAGCGTCGCCGGGACAGGGAGATACGAGCAGTACTTC